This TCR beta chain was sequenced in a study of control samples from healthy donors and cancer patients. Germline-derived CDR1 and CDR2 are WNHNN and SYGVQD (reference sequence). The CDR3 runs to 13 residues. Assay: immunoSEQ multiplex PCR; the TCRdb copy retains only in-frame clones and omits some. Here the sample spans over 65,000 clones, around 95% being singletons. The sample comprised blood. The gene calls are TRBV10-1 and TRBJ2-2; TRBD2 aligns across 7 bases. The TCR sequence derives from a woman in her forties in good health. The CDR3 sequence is CASGRLPPGELFF. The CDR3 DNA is TGCGCTAGCGGGCGCCTACCTCCTGGGGAGCTGTTTTTT.